This record concerns one TCR beta chain sequence. This clone was found a few times. What this receptor recognizes is not known. No much larger clonotype is one base removed from it; base qualities were not supplied. The immunoSEQ Assay, a bias-controlled multiplex PCR, was used to amplify TCRbeta CDR3 regions from genomic DNA. In the paper's pipeline: Nucleated cell counts per sample were estimated from amplification of reference gene primers within the assay. Sequence reads were collapsed and filtered to measure the absolute abundance of every unique TCRbeta CDR3 rearrangement. For each sample, productive Simpson clonality was calculated as the square root of Simpson's diversity index over productive rearrangements. Sourced from immuneACCESS, this table was stored by TCRdb with only in-frame sequences that have V and J called. A share of the clones is absent; for the studies checked, an unresolved V gene accounts for under half, and the remainder has no known explanation. For V, J and clone size, that table is used; D and trimming come from the DNA. Here the sample has 250,000 or so clones; approximately 90% occur a single time. The ten largest clones capture around 0.8% of the sample.

The data were taken from a study of blood T cell repertoires in COVID-19 (dated by TCRdb to about 2020). Regarding the complete study: Collaborator samples came from the United States, Italy and Spain and covered acute and convalescent phases of COVID-19. The material from the prospective study consisted of cDNA or gDNA derived from T cells, B-cell-depleted T cells, or PBMCs. The dataset comprised deeply sampled blood TCRbeta repertoires from subjects exposed to, actively infected with, or recovered from COVID-19. The repertoires were released in a freely available public database meant as a resource for research on the immune response to SARS-CoV-2. The samples were drawn from two sources: the first 160 participants of the ongoing ImmuneRACE study, and approximately 1,300 subjects contributed by 6 global collaborators. A de-identified subject ID, COVID-19 status, age in years and sex were almost always included in the sample metadata. Where available, HLA class I and class II types were taken from metadata supplied by the sample provider and were not determined by assay-based typing.

In the prospective study, participants were about 18 to 100 years old, resided in around 25 geographic areas of the United States, and were enrolled through a virtual design. In the prospective study, participants were assigned to cohorts based on the clinical history participants reported in a screening survey and a study questionnaire. Exposed participants had been in contact, within 2 weeks of entering the study, with a person who had a PCR-confirmed or clinician-diagnosed case of COVID-19. In the prospective study, whole blood, serum and a nasopharyngeal or oropharyngeal swab were collected from each participant by mobile phlebotomists. Participants in the prospective study had the option to provide additional blood draws and questionnaires over a roughly 2-month period. Blood samples from the prospective study were shipped frozen or at room temperature prior to DNA extraction. Findings and caveats that apply to the study as a whole: How much clinical and demographic metadata was included differed by source and by participant, and the metadata was provided uncurated.

This sequence originates from a man between 45 and 60 years old who had been exposed to COVID-19. The specimen sequenced was PBMCs or T cells enriched from blood (not recorded which).

The DNA sequence is TGTGCCAGCAGCCAAGGACTAGCGGGAGGACCGAACCAAGAGACCCAGTACTTC. Its coded protein is CASSQGLAGGPNQETQYF. Here the chain combines TRBV4-2 and TRBJ2-5; a stretch of 13 junction bases matches TRBD2. From cysteine to phenylalanine, the CDR3 is 18 amino acids long. Just the 54-base CDR3 DNA is kept, in frame starting at base 1. Relative to germline, V is missing 1 base and J is missing 0 bases, with 5 bases of the junction outside any gene match. Per the germline V gene, LGHNA is the CDR1 and YNFKEQ is the CDR2.